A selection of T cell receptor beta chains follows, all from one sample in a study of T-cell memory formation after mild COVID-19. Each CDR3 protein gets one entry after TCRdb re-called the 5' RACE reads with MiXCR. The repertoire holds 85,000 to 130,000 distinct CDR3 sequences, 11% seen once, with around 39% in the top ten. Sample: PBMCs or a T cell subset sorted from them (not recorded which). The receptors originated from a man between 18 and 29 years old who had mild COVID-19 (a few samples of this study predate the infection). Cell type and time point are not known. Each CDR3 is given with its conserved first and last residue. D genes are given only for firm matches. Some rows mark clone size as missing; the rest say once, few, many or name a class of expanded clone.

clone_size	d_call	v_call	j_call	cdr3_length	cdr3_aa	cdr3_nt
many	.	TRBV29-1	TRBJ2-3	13	CSVGATSTDTQYF	TGCAGCGTTGGGGCCACGAGCACAGATACGCAGTATTTT
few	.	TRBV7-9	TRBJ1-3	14	CASPLPYSGNTIYF	TGTGCCAGCCCCCTGCCGTACTCTGGAAACACCATATATTTT
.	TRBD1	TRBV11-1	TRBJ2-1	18	CASSLAGRGRLLYNEQFF	TGTGCCAGCAGCTTAGCGGGCAGGGGGCGTCTACTGTACAATGAGCAGTTCTTC
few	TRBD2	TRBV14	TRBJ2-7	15	CASSYGTSGAYEQYF	TGTGCCAGCAGCTACGGGACTAGCGGGGCCTACGAGCAGTACTTC
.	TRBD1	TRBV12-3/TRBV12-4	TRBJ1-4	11	CAAGGREKLFF	TGTGCCGCAGGGGGACGAGAAAAACTGTTTTTT
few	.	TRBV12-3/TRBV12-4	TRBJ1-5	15	CASSRDGLNNQPQHF	TGTGCCAGCAGCAGGGACGGACTAAACAATCAGCCCCAGCATTTT
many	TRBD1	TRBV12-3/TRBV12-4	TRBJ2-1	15	CASSHRDSSYNEQFF	TGTGCCAGCAGTCATCGGGACAGCTCCTACAATGAGCAGTTCTTC
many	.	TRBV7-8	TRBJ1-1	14	CASSLRGRVTEAFF	TGTGCCAGCAGCTTGAGGGGAAGGGTCACTGAAGCTTTCTTT
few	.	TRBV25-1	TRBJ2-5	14	CASSEFVGVETQYF	TGTGCCAGCAGTGAATTCGTCGGGGTAGAGACCCAGTACTTC
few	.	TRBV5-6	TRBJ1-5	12	CASSEGDQPQHF	TGTGCCAGCAGCGAGGGGGACCAGCCCCAGCATTTT
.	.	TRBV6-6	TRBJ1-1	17	CASSYLIRDPVEPEAFF	TGTGCCAGCAGTTACCTTATTCGGGACCCTGTGGAACCTGAAGCTTTCTTT
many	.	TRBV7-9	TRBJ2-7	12	CASSPGGDEQYF	TGTGCCAGCAGCCCCGGGGGCGACGAGCAGTACTTC
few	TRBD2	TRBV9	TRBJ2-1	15	CASSVERGGHNEQFF	TGTGCCAGCAGCGTAGAACGGGGGGGCCACAATGAGCAGTTCTTC
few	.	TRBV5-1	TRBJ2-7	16	CASSLRSGILNYEQYF	TGCGCCAGCAGCTTGAGAAGTGGAATCCTAAACTACGAGCAGTACTTC
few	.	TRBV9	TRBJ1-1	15	CASSPHPGMNTEAFF	TGTGCCAGCAGCCCCCACCCGGGGATGAACACTGAAGCTTTCTTT
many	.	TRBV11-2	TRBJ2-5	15	CASSAAGVTQETQYF	TGTGCCAGCAGCGCGGCAGGGGTCACACAAGAGACCCAGTACTTC
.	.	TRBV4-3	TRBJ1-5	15	CASSQDGWGRQPQHF	TGCGCCAGCAGCCAAGACGGGTGGGGGCGGCAGCCCCAGCATTTT
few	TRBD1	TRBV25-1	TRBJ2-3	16	CASSEYNRGQGDTQYF	TGTGCCAGCAGTGAATATAACAGGGGGCAGGGAGATACGCAGTATTTT
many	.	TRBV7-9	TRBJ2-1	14	CASSPREPTNEQFF	TGTGCCAGCAGCCCCCGGGAGCCTACCAATGAGCAGTTCTTC
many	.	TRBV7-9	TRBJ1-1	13	CASSLVGNTEAFF	TGTGCCAGCAGCCTAGTAGGGAACACTGAAGCTTTCTTT
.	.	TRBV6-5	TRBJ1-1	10	CASGLDEAFF	TGTGCCAGCGGTTTGGATGAAGCTTTCTTT
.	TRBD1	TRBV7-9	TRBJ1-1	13	CASSGRGDTEAFF	TGTGCCAGCAGCGGCAGGGGGGACACTGAAGCTTTCTTT
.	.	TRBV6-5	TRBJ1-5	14	CASSDPTGGQPQHF	TGTGCCAGCAGTGACCCGACGGGGGGACAGCCCCAGCATTTT
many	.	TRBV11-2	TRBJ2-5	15	CASSLEDLSAETQYF	TGTGCCAGCAGCTTGGAAGACCTCTCCGCAGAGACCCAGTACTTC
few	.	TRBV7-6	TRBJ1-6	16	CASSLTLGGYNSPLHF	TGTGCCAGCAGCTTGACTTTAGGGGGCTATAATTCACCCCTCCACTTT
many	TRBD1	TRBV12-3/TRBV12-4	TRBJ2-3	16	CASSLVGQGNTDTQYF	TGTGCCAGCTCTCTTGTAGGACAGGGGAACACAGATACGCAGTATTTT
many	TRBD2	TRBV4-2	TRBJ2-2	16	CASSQDGPGGTGELFF	TGTGCCAGCAGCCAAGATGGCCCGGGGGGCACCGGGGAGCTGTTTTTT
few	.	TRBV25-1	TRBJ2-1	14	CASSGYSSYNEQFF	TGTGCCAGCAGTGGATATAGCTCCTACAATGAGCAGTTCTTC
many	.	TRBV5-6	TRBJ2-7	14	CASSLHLDTYEQYF	TGTGCCAGCAGCTTGCATCTGGATACCTACGAGCAGTACTTC
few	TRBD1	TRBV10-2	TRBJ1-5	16	CASSFYRDRYNQPQHF	TGCGCCAGCAGTTTTTACCGGGACAGGTACAATCAGCCCCAGCATTTT
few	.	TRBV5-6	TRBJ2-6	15	CASSLMSSGANVLTF	TGTGCCAGCAGCTTGATGAGCTCTGGGGCCAACGTCCTGACTTTC
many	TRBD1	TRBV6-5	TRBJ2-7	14	CASSYGTGALEQYF	TGTGCCAGCAGTTATGGGACAGGGGCCCTCGAGCAGTACTTC
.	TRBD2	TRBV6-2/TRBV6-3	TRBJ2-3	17	CASSYSITSGGADTQYF	TGTGCCAGCAGTTACTCAATAACTAGCGGGGGGGCAGATACGCAGTATTTT
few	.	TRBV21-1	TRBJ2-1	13	CASSKGGREPKFF	TGTGCCAGCAGCAAAGGAGGTCGGGAGCCCAAGTTCTTC
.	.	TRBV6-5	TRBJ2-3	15	CASSPHGGGVDTQYF	TGTGCCAGCAGCCCCCATGGAGGGGGGGTGGATACGCAGTATTTT
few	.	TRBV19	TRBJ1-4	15	CASTSWRGLDEKLFF	TGTGCCAGTACCTCCTGGCGGGGGTTGGACGAAAAACTGTTTTTT
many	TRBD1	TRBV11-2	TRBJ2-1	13	CASRGTGYNEQFF	TGTGCCAGCAGGGGGACAGGTTACAATGAGCAGTTCTTC
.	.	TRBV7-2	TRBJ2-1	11	CASSLVGEQFF	TGTGCCAGCAGCTTAGTTGGTGAGCAGTTCTTC
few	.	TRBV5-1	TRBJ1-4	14	CASRRDAGLEKLFF	TGCGCCAGCAGACGGGACGCCGGGTTAGAAAAACTGTTTTTT
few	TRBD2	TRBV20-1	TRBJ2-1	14	CSASGSGGLGEQFF	TGCAGTGCTAGCGGCAGCGGGGGGCTAGGAGAGCAGTTCTTC
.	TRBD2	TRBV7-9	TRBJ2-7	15	CASSLDRGGSYEQYF	TGTGCCAGCAGCTTAGACCGCGGGGGGTCCTACGAGCAGTACTTC
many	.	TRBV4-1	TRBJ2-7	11	CASSQGREQYF	TGCGCCAGCAGCCAAGGCCGCGAGCAGTACTTC
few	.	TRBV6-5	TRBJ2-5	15	CASSYGRDNQETQYF	TGTGCCAGCAGTTACGGCCGGGACAACCAAGAGACCCAGTACTTC
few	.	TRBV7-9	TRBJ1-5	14	CASSSGRKNQPQHF	TGTGCCAGCAGCTCGGGACGGAAAAATCAGCCCCAGCATTTT
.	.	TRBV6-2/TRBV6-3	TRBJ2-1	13	CASSLQGPNEQFF	TGTGCCAGCAGTCTACAGGGTCCCAATGAGCAGTTCTTC
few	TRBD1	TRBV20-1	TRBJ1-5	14	CSARPPRGGQPQHF	TGCAGTGCTAGACCCCCCAGGGGGGGACAGCCCCAGCATTTT
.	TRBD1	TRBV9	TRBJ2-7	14	CASSESRGHDEQYF	TGTGCCAGCAGCGAAAGCAGGGGGCACGACGAGCAGTACTTC
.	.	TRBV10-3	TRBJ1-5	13	CAISDVGNQPQHF	TGTGCCATCAGCGACGTAGGGAATCAGCCCCAGCATTTT
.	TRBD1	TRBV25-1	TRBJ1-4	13	CASSNRGHEKLFF	TGTGCCAGCAGTAACAGGGGGCATGAAAAACTGTTTTTT
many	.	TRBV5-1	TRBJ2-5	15	CASTLWSGPQETQYF	TGCGCCAGCACCCTTTGGAGCGGCCCCCAAGAGACCCAGTACTTC
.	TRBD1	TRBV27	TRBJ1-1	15	CASSLPGQENTEAFF	TGTGCCAGCAGTTTACCTGGACAGGAGAACACTGAAGCTTTCTTT
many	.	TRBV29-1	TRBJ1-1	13	CSAEDGMNTEAFF	TGCAGCGCGGAAGACGGGATGAACACTGAAGCTTTCTTT
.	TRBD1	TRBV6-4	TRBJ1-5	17	CASFEGAHPYSNQPQHF	TGTGCCAGCTTTGAGGGGGCCCACCCGTATAGCAATCAGCCCCAGCATTTT
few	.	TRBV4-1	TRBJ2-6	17	CASNPTGESSGANVLTF	TGCGCCAGCAACCCGACAGGAGAGAGCTCTGGGGCCAACGTCCTGACTTTC
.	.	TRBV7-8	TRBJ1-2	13	CASSPGTNSGYTF	TGTGCCAGCAGCCCCGGGACAAATAGTGGCTACACCTTC
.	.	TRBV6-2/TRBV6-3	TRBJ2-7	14	CASSTPGNLYEQYF	TGTGCCAGCAGTACACCAGGGAATCTCTACGAGCAGTACTTC
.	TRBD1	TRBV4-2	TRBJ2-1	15	CASSQDQGVYNEQFF	TGTGCCAGCAGCCAAGATCAGGGGGTCTACAATGAGCAGTTCTTC
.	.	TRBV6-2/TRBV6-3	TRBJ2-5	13	CASRFGGQETQYF	TGTGCCAGCAGATTTGGGGGCCAAGAGACCCAGTACTTC
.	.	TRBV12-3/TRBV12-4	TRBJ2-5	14	CASSGGFVQETQYF	TGTGCCAGCAGCGGGGGTTTCGTACAAGAGACCCAGTACTTC
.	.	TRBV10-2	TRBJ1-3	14	CASSDSFSGNTIYF	TGCGCCAGCAGTGACAGTTTCTCTGGAAACACCATATATTTT